The next 31 T cell receptor beta chains were all read from a single sample in a study of blood T cells in healthy people across ages. Primed by a sample-barcoded 5' primer and a J-beta primer mix, a second PCR proceeded for about 6 to 12 cycles. TCRdb re-analysed the 5' RACE reads in MiXCR, keeping a single row per CDR3 protein. Of around 1,000,000 distinct CDR3 sequences listed, almost 25% were seen once; the top ten hold approximately 0.7%. The sample was also linked to a second study, of T cells of mothers and their children.

Input material: blood. The receptors here all came from a girl aged 2-9 years in good health.

This clonotype was observed many times. The genes are TRBV18 and TRBJ2-5; D not resolved. CDR1 KGHSH and CDR2 LQKENI come from the germline V gene. With 3 bases removed from V and 5 bases from J, the gap between germline ends came to 16 bases. The CDR3 spans 15 residues. CDR3 residues: CASSPIQQTFETQYF. In nucleotides, the CDR3 is TGTGCCAGCTCACCGATCCAGCAGACTTTCGAGACCCAGTACTTC.

The chain couples TRBV7-9 to TRBJ2-7, with 11 positions matching TRBD2. V trimming: 0 bases; J trimming: 0 bases; junction bases outside the gene matches: 10. The CDR3 is 19 residues long. Germline V gene sequence: CDR1 SEHNR, CDR2 FQNEAQ (reference sequence). The CDR3 spells CASSLAYSQLAGDSYEQYF. CDR3 nucleotides: TGTGCCAGCAGCTTAGCGTATTCTCAACTAGCGGGGGACTCCTACGAGCAGTACTTC.

This chain uses TRBV2 with TRBJ1-2; 7 nucleotides agree with TRBD1. The CDR3 covers 15 residues. CDR1 and CDR2 from the germline V gene are SNHLY and FYNNEI. V shed 7 bases, J shed 4 bases, and the junction held 12 bases outside the gene matches. In DNA, the CDR3 is TGTGCCAGCAACCTACAGGGGAGCGCTTCCTATGGCTACACCTTC. It is translated as CASNLQGSASYGYTF.

This clonotype was detected only a few times. The rearrangement links TRBV4-2 to TRBJ2-5, with a tentative D call TRBD2 (6 bases). The V gene's germline CDR1 is LGHNA and CDR2 YNFKEQ. This CDR3 is 15 amino acids long. The V end lost 0 bases, the J end lost 5 bases, and 13 bases lay between the germline ends. The CDR3 sequence: CASSQDIRLDETQYF. In DNA form, the CDR3 reads TGTGCCAGCAGCCAAGATATAAGACTAGATGAGACCCAGTACTTC.

This clonotype was detected only a few times. J is TRBJ1-4 and V is TRBV29-1; no firm D call. The V and J ends lost 5 bases and 8 bases respectively, with 12 bases between them. Germline V CDR1 and CDR2: SQVTM, ANQGSEA. The CDR3 contains 12 residues. In DNA form, the CDR3 reads TGCAGCGTTCGTCCTCTCGGGGAAAAACTGTTTTTT. Amino acids: CSVRPLGEKLFF.

The rearrangement uses TRBV4-1 and TRBJ2-1, with TRBD2 matching over 11 bases. There are 17 residues in the CDR3. V lost 3 bases and J lost 8; bases outside the gene matches: 12. Per germline, CDR1 MGHRA and CDR2 YSYEKL. DNA for the CDR3: TGCGCCAGCAGCCATGGTCGGGCTAGCGGGAGGAGGGATGAGCAGTTCTTC. Translating it yields CASSHGRASGRRDEQFF.

There are a few counts of this clonotype. CDR3 nucleotide sequence: TGTGCCAGCAGCGGTCTCGCCTATGGCTACACCTTC. Protein sequence: CASSGLAYGYTF. The V gene is TRBV13, the J gene TRBJ1-2; no clear D gene. This CDR3 spans 12 amino acids. Per the germline V gene, CDR1 is PRHDT and CDR2 is FYEKMQ (reference sequence). V was shortened by 5 bases and J by 4 bases, with 8 bases between the two germline ends.

There are a few counts of this clonotype. This chain connects TRBV19 to TRBJ2-4, with no clear D. Trimming took 10 bases from V and 9 from J, leaving 13 bases between them. The CDR3 is made up of 11 amino acids. CDR1 is LNHDA, CDR2 SQIVND, per germline (reference sequence). In nucleotides, the CDR3 is TGTGCCACTTCAACCCCAGTCATTCAGTACTTC. Protein product: CATSTPVIQYF.

This chain connects TRBV4-1 to TRBJ2-5, with no clear D. The J call may be wrong; the DNA end is better matched by TRBJ2-7. The germline gives CDR1 MGHRA, CDR2 YSYEKL. The CDR3 spans 15 residues. The CDR3 loop is CASSQANYEEYEQYF. CDR3 DNA sequence: TGCGCCAGCAGCCAAGCGAATTATGAGGAATACGAGCAGTACTTC.

This clonotype has just a few counts. This chain uses TRBV6-5 with TRBJ2-4; D might be TRBD2 (6 bases). CDR1 MNHEY and CDR2 SVGAGI come from the germline V gene. The CDR3 is made up of 13 amino acids. V was pared by 7 bases and J by 6 bases, with 13 bases between. DNA of the CDR3: TGTGCCAGCACCGGAGGGCCGGTAAACATTCAGTACTTC. Translating gives CASTGGPVNIQYF.

This chain uses TRBV20-1 with TRBJ2-3, with 7 bases identical to TRBD2. Germline lookup yields CDR1 DFQATT and CDR2 SNEGSKA (reference sequence). J lost 8 bases, V lost 6 bases, and 20 bases had no gene match. The CDR3 has 16 amino acids. CDR3 in DNA: TGCAGTGCCAAAGAGCGCGGGACTATTAAACCGGGTACGCAGTATTTT. Translating it yields CSAKERGTIKPGTQYF.

This clonotype was counted between two and nine times. This rearrangement joins TRBV3-1 to TRBJ2-5, with 7 bases fitting TRBD2. Judging by the DNA end, TRBJ2-1 fits better; the J call may be wrong. CDR1 LGHDT and CDR2 YNNKEL come from the germline V gene (reference sequence). This CDR3 is built from 14 residues. The CDR3 sequence is CASSPGTTDNEQFF. CDR3 DNA: TGTGCCAGCAGCCCCGGGACTACCGACAATGAGCAGTTCTTC.

The chain recombines TRBV6-6 with TRBJ2-1; D remains unclear. The CDR3 runs 12 residues. Germline V gene lookup returns CDR1 MNHNY and CDR2 SVGAGI (reference sequence). The V end lost 8 bases, the J end lost 0 bases, and 5 bases lay between the germline ends. In DNA form, the CDR3 reads TGTGCCAGCGCGCGCTCCTACAATGAGCAGTTCTTC. Protein product: CASARSYNEQFF.

V usage is TRBV27 and J usage is TRBJ1-4; 7 positions agree with TRBD1. V trimming: 4 bases; J trimming: 7 bases; junction bases outside the gene matches: 9. CDR3 length equals 15 residues. CDR1 and CDR2 from the germline V gene are MNHEY and SMNVEV (reference sequence). The CDR3 here is CASSSTGAPAEKLFF. In DNA form, the CDR3 reads TGTGCCAGCAGTTCTACAGGGGCGCCAGCTGAAAAACTGTTTTTT.

This clonotype has at least ten counts. The chain carries TRBV7-9 and TRBJ1-2; possible D gene TRBD1, 5 bases. This CDR3 region has 14 residues. Deletions cut 3 bases from V and 2 bases from J, with 10 bases between. Germline loops: CDR1 SEHNR, CDR2 FQNEAQ (reference sequence). The CDR3 region is CASSFDSPNYGYTF. CDR3 coding DNA: TGTGCCAGCAGCTTTGACAGCCCCAACTATGGCTACACCTTC.

V usage is TRBV28 and J usage is TRBJ1-1; TRBD1 might be the D (6 bases). Trimming removed 3 bases at V and 0 bases at J, with 14 bases between. This CDR3 has 16 amino acids. CDR1 and CDR2 from the germline V gene are MDHEN and SYDVKM. CDR3 region: CASSFDRLRMNTEAFF. Written as DNA, the CDR3 is TGTGCCAGCAGTTTCGACAGGCTTCGAATGAACACTGAAGCTTTCTTT.

Comments on this clonotype: Germline is not matched at one junction end, which may reflect a read error. This sequence joins TRBV29-1 and TRBJ2-2; possible D gene TRBD2, 6 bases. Germline assignment: CDR1 SQVTM and CDR2 ANQGSEA. This CDR3 region has 14 residues. The CDR3, as DNA: TGCAGCGTCGAAGAGGGAGCGGGCACCGGGGAGCTGTTTTTT. Protein: CSVEEGAGTGELFF.

V gene TRBV2 combines with J gene TRBJ2-1; D is perhaps TRBD2 (7 bases). V was cut by 11 bases and J by 6 bases, with 17 bases left in between. Germline V CDR1 and CDR2: SNHLY, FYNNEI. CDR3 length equals 13 residues. CDR3 sequence reads: CAYRGDNPNEQFF. The DNA for the CDR3 is TGTGCCTACCGGGGGGACAACCCCAATGAGCAGTTCTTC.

A few counts support this clonotype. This chain joins TRBV5-1 and TRBJ2-5, with D possibly matching TRBD1 (6 bases). The J call may be in error: the DNA end matches TRBJ2-7 better. CDR1 and CDR2 from the germline V gene are SGHRS and YFSETQ. The CDR3 consists of 14 residues. The CDR3, as DNA: TGCGCCAGCAGCTTGTTAGGGGGAGTGGGCGAGCAGTACTTC. This gives the protein CASSLLGGVGEQYF.

The V call is TRBV13, the J call TRBJ2-6; 10 bases line up with TRBD1. Per germline, CDR1 PRHDT and CDR2 FYEKMQ (reference sequence). The CDR3 runs to 21 residues. Trimming took 5 bases from V and 0 from J; bases not matched to a gene: 16. This chain's CDR3 is CASSPGTGAPYKDSGANVLTF. DNA for the CDR3: TGTGCCAGCAGCCCAGGGACAGGGGCCCCTTATAAGGACTCTGGGGCCAACGTCCTGACTTTC.

The V gene is TRBV20-1, the J gene TRBJ2-7, with TRBD1 as a possible D gene (6 bases). The CDR3 sequence is 12 residues long. With 5 bases removed from V and 5 bases from J, the gap between germline ends came to 13 bases. CDR1 DFQATT and CDR2 SNEGSKA come from the germline V gene (reference sequence). CDR3 region: CSAYGGSNEQYF. In nucleotides, the CDR3 is TGCAGTGCTTATGGGGGCTCTAACGAGCAGTACTTC.

This chain connects TRBV29-1 to TRBJ1-4; D is unclear. Germline assignment: CDR1 SQVTM and CDR2 ANQGSEA. CDR3 length equals 15 residues. V was trimmed by 0 bases and J by 2 bases, leaving 10 bases between them. CDR3 sequence: CSVEDPERTNEKLFF. Written as DNA, the CDR3 is TGCAGCGTTGAAGATCCGGAGAGGACTAATGAAAAACTGTTTTTT.

The chain is built from TRBV5-1 and TRBJ1-2, with unresolved D. The V and J ends lost 3 bases and 8 bases respectively, with 14 bases between them. CDR3 length: 13 amino acids. The germline V gene encodes CDR1 SGHRS and CDR2 YFSETQ. The CDR3 sequence is CASSWTGGRGYTF. The CDR3 nucleotides read TGCGCCAGCAGCTGGACCGGCGGCCGGGGCTACACCTTC.

The genes are TRBV28 and TRBJ2-3; 7 bases align to TRBD1. The CDR3 is 15 amino acids. Germline-derived CDR1 and CDR2 are MDHEN and SYDVKM. Unmatched junction bases numbered 5, after V lost 3 bases and J lost 2 bases. The CDR3 DNA follows: TGTGCCAGCAGTTTCAGGGGGAGTGCCACAGATACGCAGTATTTT. As protein: CASSFRGSATDTQYF.

The rearrangement links TRBV7-2 to TRBJ1-2; unclear D gene. The CDR3 extends over 13 amino acids. Germline V gives CDR1 SGHTA, CDR2 FQGNSA. Trimming left V 5 bases short and J 8 bases short, with 15 bases between. The CDR3 nucleotides read TGTGCCAGCAGCCCCCCAGCAGTTCAGGGCTACACCTTC. Translated, it gives CASSPPAVQGYTF.

In this sample, this clonotype turned up a few times. This sequence joins TRBV20-1 and TRBJ1-4, with D possibly being TRBD1 (5 bases). Per germline, CDR1 DFQATT and CDR2 SNEGSKA (reference sequence). CDR3 size: 15 residues. Trimming shortened V by 0 bases and J by 8 bases, and 16 bases separated the two germline ends. The CDR3 sequence: CSAREGLVGYEKLFF. CDR3 bases: TGCAGTGCTAGAGAGGGGCTGGTTGGGTACGAAAAACTGTTTTTT.

This clonotype was seen more than once but under ten times. The V and J genes are TRBV27 and TRBJ1-2; D unresolved. V lost 6 bases and J lost 4, with 18 bases in between. In germline, CDR1 is MNHEY, CDR2 SMNVEV (reference sequence). This CDR3 is 15 amino acids long. CDR3 DNA: TGTGCCAGCAGCCCACTCCAGGCTTTGGGCTATGGCTACACCTTC. Protein sequence: CASSPLQALGYGYTF.

The chain carries TRBV6-7 and TRBJ1-1; D unresolved. TRBV6-7 is marked as an open reading frame, function uncertain. The CDR3 has 15 residues. Trimming took off 5 bases at V and 1 base at J, with 14 bases between the two ends. Here the CDR3 reads CASSRTETENTEAFF. Written as DNA, the CDR3 is TGTGCCAGCAGTCGGACCGAGACGGAGAACACTGAAGCTTTCTTT.

This chain joins TRBV12-3 or TRBV12-4 and TRBJ1-1; D unclear. Deletions cut 4 bases from V and 0 bases from J, with 27 bases between. CDR3 length: 20 amino acids. The CDR3 region is CASSWILQKPGEFMNTEAFF. In DNA, the CDR3 is TGTGCCAGCAGTTGGATCTTACAGAAACCGGGAGAATTCATGAACACTGAAGCTTTCTTT.

The chain couples TRBV13 to TRBJ2-5; a weak D match, TRBD2 (5 bases). The J call may be incorrect, as the DNA end agrees better with TRBJ2-7. Germline values: CDR1 PRHDT, CDR2 FYEKMQ (reference sequence). The CDR3 runs to 13 residues. In nucleotides, the CDR3 is TGTGCCAGCAGCTTGAACGGGAACTACGAGCAGTACTTC. This translates into CASSLNGNYEQYF.

The chain is built from TRBV19 and TRBJ1-1; D not resolved. Trimming took 6 bases from V and 1 from J, leaving 9 bases between them. This CDR3 comprises 13 residues. The germline CDR1 and CDR2 sequences are LNHDA and SQIVND (reference sequence). In DNA form, the CDR3 reads TGTGCCAGTAGACCCCCGGGGAACACTGAAGCTTTCTTT. It codes for CASRPPGNTEAFF. Full variable domain (missing parts from reference TRBV19 and TRBJ1-1): DGGITQSPKYLFRKEGQNVTLSCEQNLNHDAMYWYRQDPGQGLRLIYYSQIVNDFQKGDIAEGYSVSREKKESFPLTVTSAQKNPTAFYLCASRPPGNTEAFFGQGTRLTVV.